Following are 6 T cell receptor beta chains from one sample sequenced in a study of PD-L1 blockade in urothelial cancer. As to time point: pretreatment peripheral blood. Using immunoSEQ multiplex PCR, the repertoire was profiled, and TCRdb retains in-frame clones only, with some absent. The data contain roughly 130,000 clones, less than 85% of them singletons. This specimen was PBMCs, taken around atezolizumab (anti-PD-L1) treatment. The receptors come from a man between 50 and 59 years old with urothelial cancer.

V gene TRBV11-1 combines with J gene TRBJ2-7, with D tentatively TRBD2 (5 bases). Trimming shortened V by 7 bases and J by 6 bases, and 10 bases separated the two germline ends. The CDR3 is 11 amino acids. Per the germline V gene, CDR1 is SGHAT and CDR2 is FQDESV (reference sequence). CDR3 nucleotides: TGTGCCAGCACTCGAAGCGGCGAGCAGTACTTC. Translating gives CASTRSGEQYF. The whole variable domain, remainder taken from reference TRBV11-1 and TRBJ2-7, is EAEVAQSPRYKITEKSQAVAFWCDPISGHATLYWYRQILGQGPELLVQFQDESVVDDSQLPKDRFSAERLKGVDSTLKIQPAELGDSAMYLCASTRSGEQYFGPGTRLTVT.

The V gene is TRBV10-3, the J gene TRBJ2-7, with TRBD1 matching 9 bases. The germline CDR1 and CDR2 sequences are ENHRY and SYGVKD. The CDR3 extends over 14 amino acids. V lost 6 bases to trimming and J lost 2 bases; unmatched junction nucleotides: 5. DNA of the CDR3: TGTGCCATCAGCGCGGGACAGGGCACCTACGAGCAGTACTTC. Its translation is CAISAGQGTYEQYF.

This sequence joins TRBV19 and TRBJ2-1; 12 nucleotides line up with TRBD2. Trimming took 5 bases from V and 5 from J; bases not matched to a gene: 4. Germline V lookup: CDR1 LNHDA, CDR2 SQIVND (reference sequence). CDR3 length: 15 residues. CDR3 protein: CASSYGLAGHNEQFF. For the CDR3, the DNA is TGTGCCAGTAGTTACGGACTAGCGGGGCACAATGAGCAGTTCTTC.

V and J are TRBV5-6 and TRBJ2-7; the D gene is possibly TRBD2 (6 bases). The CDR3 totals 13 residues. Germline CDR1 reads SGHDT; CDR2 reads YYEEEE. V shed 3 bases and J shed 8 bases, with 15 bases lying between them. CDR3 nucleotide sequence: TGTGCCAGCAGCTGGGGAGGACACCTAAAGCAGTACTTC. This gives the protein CASSWGGHLKQYF.

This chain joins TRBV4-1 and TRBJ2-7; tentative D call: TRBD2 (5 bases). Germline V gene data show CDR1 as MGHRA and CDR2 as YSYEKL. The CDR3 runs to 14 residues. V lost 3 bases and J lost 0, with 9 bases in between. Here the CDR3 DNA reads TGCGCCAGCAGCCAGAGCGGCGGCTCCTACGAGCAGTACTTC. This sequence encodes CASSQSGGSYEQYF.

The CDR3 nucleotides are TGTGCCAGCAGCCAAAGACAGGGGAACACTGAAGCTTTCTTT. It yields the protein CASSQRQGNTEAFF. V usage is TRBV7-9 and J usage is TRBJ1-1; 7 positions match TRBD1. CDR3 length: 14 residues. V trimming: 5 bases; J trimming: 1 base; junction bases outside the gene matches: 4. Germline CDR1 is SEHNR and CDR2 is FQNEAQ (reference sequence).